The subject of this entry is one TCR beta chain. It lacks a known antigen. Per-nucleotide qualities are absent, and no much larger clonotype sits a single base away. TCR beta CDR3 regions were sequenced from DNA using the immunoSEQ Assay. For the original study's pipeline: T cell density was computed as TCR beta template counts normalized to usable DNA estimated by amplifying housekeeping genes. Richness was estimated with the preseqR package, extrapolating to 400,000 templates for PBMC samples and 120,000 templates for tissue samples. Clonality was taken to be one minus Pielou's evenness. Tissue-enriched TCRs were identified by differential abundance testing using productive amino-acid clonotypes, minimum total count 5 and alpha 0.1. Repertoire overlap between compartments was quantified with the Jaccard Index and Morisita Overlap Index. GLIPH clustered TCR beta CDR3s with public tetramer-defined viral CDR3s; viral motifs required at least three viral sequences plus V-gene enrichment. The table was pulled from immuneACCESS by TCRdb, which kept in-frame rearrangements only. Such tables lose some clones; where checked, under half of the loss comes from unresolved V genes, and the rest has no known cause. From that table come the V and J calls and clone size; the DNA was used to work out D and trimming. This sample gives more than 35,000 clones in total; approximately 94% of them show up just once. The ten most abundant clones make up approximately 7% of the sample.

At diagnosis, tumor, uninvolved tumor-adjacent lung and peripheral blood were collected and then preserved as a mix of FFPE and fresh-frozen material. For TCR repertoire profiling, the blood samples were analyzed as peripheral blood mononuclear cells. From the germline V gene, CDR1 is SGHDT and CDR2 is YYEEEE. From its cysteine to its phenylalanine, the CDR3 spans 14 amino acids. Of the read, only the CDR3 DNA is kept; its 42 bases are in frame from base 1. V was cut back by 4 bases and J by 6 bases, leaving a gap of 17 bases between them. The data derive from a study of T cells in localized non-small cell lung cancer (TCRdb year 2020). Some background on the complete study: The study examined T cell repertoires in 200 to 300 patients with early-stage NSCLC and compared tumors with uninvolved tumor-adjacent lungs. The cohort comprised roughly 230 treatment-naïve NSCLC patients with resected, localized lung tumors. Of the NSCLC patients, approximately 130 were male and approximately 110 were female, and the mean age was around 66 years.

The investigation overall reported the following: A median of 57 of the top 100 tumor clones turned up in the paired uninvolved adjacent lung, and some 27 of those clones also ranked among the top 100 of that same adjacent lung. Because the study design was exploratory, TCR variables were selected using unadjusted p-values without false-discovery rate correction. Longer overall survival was associated with higher T cell density in blood, whereas shorter survival was associated with higher clonality in adjacent lung. Because multi-region tumor sequencing was not performed, intratumor heterogeneity could not be ruled out. Uninvolved tumor-adjacent lung showed the highest T cell clonality, higher than tumor, which suggests more focused antigenic responses in the uninvolved tumor-adjacent lung.

The rearrangement joined TRBV5-6 to TRBJ2-7; TRBD1 is a weak D gene call, 5 bases matching. This sample comprised peripheral blood, obtained before any cancer treatment. The receptor comes from an older female donor with stage I lung adenocarcinoma. The base sequence is TGTGCCAGCAGCCTCCAGGAAGGGGTCGGCGAGCAGTACTTC. The resulting protein is CASSLQEGVGEQYF.